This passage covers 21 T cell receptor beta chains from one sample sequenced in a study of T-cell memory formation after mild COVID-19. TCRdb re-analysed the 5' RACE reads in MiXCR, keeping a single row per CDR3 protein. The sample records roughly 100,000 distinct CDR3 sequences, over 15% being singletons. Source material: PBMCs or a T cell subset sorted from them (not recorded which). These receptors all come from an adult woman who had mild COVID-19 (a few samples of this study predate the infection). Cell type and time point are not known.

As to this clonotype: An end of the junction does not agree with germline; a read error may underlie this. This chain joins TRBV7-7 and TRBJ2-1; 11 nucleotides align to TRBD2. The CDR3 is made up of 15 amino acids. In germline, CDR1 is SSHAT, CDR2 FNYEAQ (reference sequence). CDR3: CASSFGTSGQNEQFF. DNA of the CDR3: TGTGCTAGCAGCTTCGGGACTAGCGGTCAGAATGAGCAGTTCTTC.

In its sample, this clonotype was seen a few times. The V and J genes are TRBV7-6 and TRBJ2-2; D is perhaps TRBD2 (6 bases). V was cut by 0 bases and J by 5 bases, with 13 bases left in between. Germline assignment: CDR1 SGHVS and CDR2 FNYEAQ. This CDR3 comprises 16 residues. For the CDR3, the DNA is TGTGCCAGCAGCTTAGCGCGGGACGGTAATACCGGGGAGCTGTTTTTT. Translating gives CASSLARDGNTGELFF.

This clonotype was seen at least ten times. The CDR3 bases are TGCGCCAGCAGCTTGGCCAGGGGCTACGAGCAGTACTTC. Its translation is CASSLARGYEQYF. The chain links TRBV4-3 to TRBJ2-7, with TRBD1 as a possible D gene (6 bases). CDR3 size: 13 residues. Germline assignment: CDR1 LGHNA and CDR2 YSLEER. V was clipped by 5 bases and J by 3 bases, with 11 bases between them.

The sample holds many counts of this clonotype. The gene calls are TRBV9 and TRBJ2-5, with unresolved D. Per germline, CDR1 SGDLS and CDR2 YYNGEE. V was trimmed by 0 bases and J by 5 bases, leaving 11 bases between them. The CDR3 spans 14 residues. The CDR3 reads CASSVDNSLETQYF. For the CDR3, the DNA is TGTGCCAGCAGCGTAGATAATAGCTTGGAGACCCAGTACTTC.

For the CDR3, the DNA is TGCGCCAGCGGTGACACCGGGGAGCTGTTTTTT. It translates to CASGDTGELFF. V and J are TRBV4-3 and TRBJ2-2; D is ambiguous. Trimming shortened V by 8 bases and J by 3 bases, and 4 bases separated the two germline ends. Germline assignment: CDR1 LGHNA and CDR2 YSLEER. This CDR3 is 11 amino acids long.

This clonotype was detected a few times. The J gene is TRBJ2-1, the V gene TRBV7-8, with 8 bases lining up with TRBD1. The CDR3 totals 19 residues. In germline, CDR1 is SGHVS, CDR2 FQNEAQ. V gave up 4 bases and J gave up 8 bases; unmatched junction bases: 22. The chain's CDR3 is CASSSKPSRTGILDDEQFF. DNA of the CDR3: TGTGCCAGCAGCTCGAAACCGTCTAGGACAGGGATCCTCGATGATGAGCAGTTCTTC.

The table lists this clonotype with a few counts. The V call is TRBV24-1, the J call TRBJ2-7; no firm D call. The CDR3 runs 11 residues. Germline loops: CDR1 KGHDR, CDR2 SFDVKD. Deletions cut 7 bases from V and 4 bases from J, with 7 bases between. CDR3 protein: CATSDTYEQYF. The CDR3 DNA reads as TGTGCCACCAGCGACACTTACGAGCAGTACTTC.

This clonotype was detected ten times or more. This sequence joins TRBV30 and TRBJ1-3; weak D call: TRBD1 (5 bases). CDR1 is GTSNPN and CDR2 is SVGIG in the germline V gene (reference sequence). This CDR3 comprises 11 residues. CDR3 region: CAGDVGNTIYF. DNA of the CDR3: TGTGCAGGGGATGTTGGAAACACCATATATTTT.

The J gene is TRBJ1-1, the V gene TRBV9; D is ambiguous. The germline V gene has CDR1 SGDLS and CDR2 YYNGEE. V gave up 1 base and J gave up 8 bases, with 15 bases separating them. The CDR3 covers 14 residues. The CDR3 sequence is CASSVSHMDPEAFF. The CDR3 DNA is TGTGCCAGCAGCGTATCTCATATGGATCCCGAAGCTTTCTTT.

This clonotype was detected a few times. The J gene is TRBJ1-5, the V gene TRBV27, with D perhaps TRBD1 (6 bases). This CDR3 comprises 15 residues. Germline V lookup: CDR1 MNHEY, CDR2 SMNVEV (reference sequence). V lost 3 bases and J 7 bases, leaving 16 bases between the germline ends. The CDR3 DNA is TGTGCCAGCAGTTTGGCGGGGGGCGCTTGGCAGCCCCAGCATTTT. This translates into CASSLAGGAWQPQHF.

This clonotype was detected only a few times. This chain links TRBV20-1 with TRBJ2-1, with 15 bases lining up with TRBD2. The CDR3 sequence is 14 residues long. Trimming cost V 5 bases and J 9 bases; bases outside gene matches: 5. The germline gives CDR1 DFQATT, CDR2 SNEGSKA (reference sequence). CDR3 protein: CSAWGLAGGGEQFF. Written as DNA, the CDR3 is TGCAGTGCTTGGGGACTAGCGGGGGGTGGTGAGCAGTTCTTC.

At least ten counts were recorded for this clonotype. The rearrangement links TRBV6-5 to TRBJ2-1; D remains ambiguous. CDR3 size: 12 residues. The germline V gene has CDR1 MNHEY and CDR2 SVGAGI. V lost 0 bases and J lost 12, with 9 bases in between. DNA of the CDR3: TGTGCCAGCAGTTACTCTGCGGATGTGCAGTTCTTC. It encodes CASSYSADVQFF.

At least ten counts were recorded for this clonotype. CDR3 protein: CASSILQGLVGTDTQYF. CDR3 coding DNA: TGTGCCAGCAGTATCCTTCAGGGGCTGGTCGGCACAGATACGCAGTATTTT. The V and J genes are TRBV12-3 or TRBV12-4 and TRBJ2-3; a possible D gene is TRBD1 (6 bases). Trimming shortened V by 5 bases and J by 1 base, and 19 bases separated the two germline ends. CDR3 length: 17 residues.

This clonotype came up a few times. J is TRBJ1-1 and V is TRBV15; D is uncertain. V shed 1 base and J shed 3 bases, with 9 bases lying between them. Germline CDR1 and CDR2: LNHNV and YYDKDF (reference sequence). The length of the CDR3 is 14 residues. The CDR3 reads CATSRGPGDTEAFF. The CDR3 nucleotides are TGTGCCACCAGCAGAGGCCCAGGTGACACTGAAGCTTTCTTT.

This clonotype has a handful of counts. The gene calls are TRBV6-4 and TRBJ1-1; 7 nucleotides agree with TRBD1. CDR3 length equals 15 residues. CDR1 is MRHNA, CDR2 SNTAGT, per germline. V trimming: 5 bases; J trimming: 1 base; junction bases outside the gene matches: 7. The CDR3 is CASSPRGGENTEAFF. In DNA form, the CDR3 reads TGTGCCAGCAGTCCAAGAGGGGGCGAGAACACTGAAGCTTTCTTT.

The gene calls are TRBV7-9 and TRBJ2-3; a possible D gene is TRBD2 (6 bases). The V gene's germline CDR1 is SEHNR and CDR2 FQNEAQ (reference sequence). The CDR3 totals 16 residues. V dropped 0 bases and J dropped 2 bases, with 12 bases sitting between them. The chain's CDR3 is CASSLAAAGLTDTQYF. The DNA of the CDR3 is TGTGCCAGCAGCTTAGCGGCCGCGGGGCTCACAGATACGCAGTATTTT.

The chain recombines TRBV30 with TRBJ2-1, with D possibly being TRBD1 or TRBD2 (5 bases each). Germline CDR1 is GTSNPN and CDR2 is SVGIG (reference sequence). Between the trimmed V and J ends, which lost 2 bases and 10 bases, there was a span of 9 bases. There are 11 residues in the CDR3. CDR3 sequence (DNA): TGTGCCTGGAGTCCAGGGAGCGAGCAGTTCTTC. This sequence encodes CAWSPGSEQFF.

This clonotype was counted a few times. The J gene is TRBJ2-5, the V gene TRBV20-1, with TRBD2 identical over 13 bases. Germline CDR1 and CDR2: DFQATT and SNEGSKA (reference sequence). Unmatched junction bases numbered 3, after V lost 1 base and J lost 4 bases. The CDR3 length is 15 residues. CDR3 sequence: CSARVGLAGVETQYF. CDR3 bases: TGCAGTGCTAGAGTCGGACTAGCGGGAGTAGAGACCCAGTACTTC.

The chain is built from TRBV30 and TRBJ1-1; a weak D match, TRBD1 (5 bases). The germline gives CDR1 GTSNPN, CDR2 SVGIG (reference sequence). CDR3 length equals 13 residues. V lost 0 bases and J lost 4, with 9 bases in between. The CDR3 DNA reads TGTGCCTGGAGTGTAGCGAGGGGCACTGAAGCTTTCTTT. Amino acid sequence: CAWSVARGTEAFF.

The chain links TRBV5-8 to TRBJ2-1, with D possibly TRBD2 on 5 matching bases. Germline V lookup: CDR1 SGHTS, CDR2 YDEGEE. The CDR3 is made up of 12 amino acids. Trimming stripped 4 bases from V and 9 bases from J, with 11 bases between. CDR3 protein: CASSAIEGEQFF. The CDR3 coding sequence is TGTGCCAGCAGCGCAATAGAGGGTGAGCAGTTCTTC.

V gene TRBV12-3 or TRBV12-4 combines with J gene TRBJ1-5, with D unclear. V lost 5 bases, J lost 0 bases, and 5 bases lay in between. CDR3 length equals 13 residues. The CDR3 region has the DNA TGTGCCAGCAGTCGTTATAGCAATCAGCCCCAGCATTTT. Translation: CASSRYSNQPQHF.